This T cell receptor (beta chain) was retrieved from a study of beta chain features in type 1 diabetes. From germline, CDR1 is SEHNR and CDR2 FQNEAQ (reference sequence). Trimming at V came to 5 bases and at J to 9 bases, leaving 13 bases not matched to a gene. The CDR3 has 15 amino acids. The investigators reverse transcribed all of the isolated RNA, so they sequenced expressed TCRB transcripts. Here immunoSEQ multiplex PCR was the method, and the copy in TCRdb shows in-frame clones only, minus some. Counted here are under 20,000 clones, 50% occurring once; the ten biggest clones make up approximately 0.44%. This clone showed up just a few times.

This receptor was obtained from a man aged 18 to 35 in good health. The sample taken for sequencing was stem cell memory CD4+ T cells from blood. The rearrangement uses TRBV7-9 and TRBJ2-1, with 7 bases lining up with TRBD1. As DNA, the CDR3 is TGTGCCAGCAGCCGCCGATTTGGGACAGTAGGTGAGCAGTTCTTC. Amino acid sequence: CASSRRFGTVGEQFF.